This passage covers 22 T cell receptor beta chains from one sample sequenced in a study of CD8 T cells in ankylosing spondylitis (dated by TCRdb to about 2017). The library was produced with 5' RACE. For sequencing, an Illumina HiSeq 2500 was employed. The public reads were quality trimmed at Q25 with fastp and then assembled into clones with MiXCR by TCRdb, keeping productive beta chains. When rows share a CDR3 protein, they turn into one entry using the most common DNA and genes. This sample has roughly 180,000 distinct CDR3 sequences in its table, and 8.5% to 10% of those were observed once. About 15% of the sample is in the top ten clones. Sequenced material: blood, either unsorted or a sorted T cell fraction (not recorded which). Receptors were obtained from a female donor with ankylosing spondylitis or in good health (not recorded which).

CDR3: CSVGAGADGYTF. The CDR3 DNA reads TGCAGCGTTGGGGCAGGGGCGGATGGCTACACCTTC. This rearrangement joins TRBV29-1 to TRBJ1-2; a weak D match, TRBD1 (6 bases). Trimming left V 4 bases short and J 6 bases short, with 12 bases between. Germline V gene sequence: CDR1 SQVTM, CDR2 ANQGSEA. This CDR3 is built from 12 residues.

This clonotype was seen at least ten times. This chain connects TRBV29-1 to TRBJ2-3; possible D gene TRBD1, 5 bases. The CDR3 runs 14 residues. V was pared by 4 bases and J by 5 bases, with 16 bases between. Germline CDR1 SQVTM, CDR2 ANQGSEA. CDR3 in DNA: TGCAGCGTTGGGGGCTCTTACACACAAGATACGCAGTATTTT. This sequence encodes CSVGGSYTQDTQYF.

This clonotype was seen more than once but under ten times. The V gene is TRBV7-9, the J gene TRBJ1-1; D ambiguous. Germline V gene sequence: CDR1 SEHNR, CDR2 FQNEAQ (reference sequence). Trimming pared 6 bases from V and 4 bases from J, leaving 12 bases between. The length of the CDR3 is 13 residues. The CDR3 here is CASRGMGSTEAFF. CDR3 nucleotides: TGTGCCAGCAGGGGAATGGGGAGCACTGAAGCTTTCTTT.

This clonotype occurred many times. The chain links TRBV29-1 to TRBJ2-1; the D is unclear. Trimming took off 4 bases at V and 3 bases at J, with 10 bases between the two ends. This CDR3 has 13 residues. Germline V gives CDR1 SQVTM, CDR2 ANQGSEA. CDR3 loop: CSVASGGYNEQFF. CDR3 bases: TGCAGCGTTGCTTCCGGCGGCTACAATGAGCAGTTCTTC.

This clonotype was seen many times. The V call is TRBV4-3, the J call TRBJ2-2; no clear D. Germline V gene data show CDR1 as LGHNA and CDR2 as YSLEER. The length of the CDR3 is 14 residues. V was clipped by 5 bases and J by 0 bases, with 7 bases between them. DNA for the CDR3: TGCGCCAGCAGCGAGGTCTCGAACACCGGGGAGCTGTTTTTT. Translating gives CASSEVSNTGELFF.

This clonotype appeared a few times. The rearrangement uses TRBV9 and TRBJ2-7, with 10 bases that match TRBD2. V lost 3 bases, J lost 3 bases, and 9 bases stayed unmatched. CDR3 size: 16 residues. The germline V gene has CDR1 SGDLS and CDR2 YYNGEE. CDR3 protein: CASSAQLAGGFYEQYF. The CDR3 region has the DNA TGTGCCAGCAGCGCCCAATTAGCGGGAGGATTCTACGAGCAGTACTTC.

Ten or more counts support this clonotype. V and J are TRBV18 and TRBJ1-2, with 9 bases that match TRBD1. This CDR3 region has 17 residues. V dropped 4 bases and J dropped 1; count of bases not matched to a gene: 10. Germline V gives CDR1 KGHSH, CDR2 LQKENI. CDR3 coding DNA: TGTGCCAGCTCACACCGGGACAGGGTTCAATTTAACTATGGCTACACCTTC. This sequence encodes CASSHRDRVQFNYGYTF.

The chain couples TRBV6-2 or TRBV6-3 to TRBJ1-5; D is unclear. V lost 6 bases to trimming and J lost 5 bases, with 20 bases between them. Per the germline V gene, CDR1 is MNHEY and CDR2 is SVGEGT. There are 16 residues in the CDR3. The CDR3 region has the DNA TGTGCCAGCAGCTCTCCTCCAATCCTGGGCGATCAGCCCCAGCATTTT. It codes for CASSSPPILGDQPQHF.

This clonotype occurred a few times. The CDR3 sequence: CASSLQQGARSMDTEAFF. CDR3 nucleotides: TGTGCCAGCAGCCTACAACAGGGGGCAAGGTCAATGGACACTGAAGCTTTCTTT. V usage is TRBV13 and J usage is TRBJ1-1; TRBD1 aligns across 9 bases. V dropped 5 bases and J dropped 3; count of bases not matched to a gene: 16. There are 18 residues in the CDR3. The germline V gene has CDR1 PRHDT and CDR2 FYEKMQ (reference sequence).

The V gene is TRBV7-8, the J gene TRBJ1-4; no clear D. Trimming removed 3 bases at V and 5 bases at J, with 10 bases between. The germline V gene encodes CDR1 SGHVS and CDR2 FQNEAQ. The CDR3 has 14 residues. The CDR3 is CASSLDVYNEKLFF. CDR3 coding DNA: TGTGCCAGCAGCTTGGACGTCTACAATGAAAAACTGTTTTTT. The full variable domain, in which reference TRBV7-8 and TRBJ1-4 provide the parts outside the CDR3, is GAGVSQSPRYKVAKRGQDVALRCDPISGHVSLFWYQQALGQGPEFLTYFQNEAQLDKSGLPSDRFFAERPEGSVSTLKIQRTQQEDSAVYLCASSLDVYNEKLFFGSGTQLSVL.

This clonotype was observed a few times. The chain links TRBV4-3 to TRBJ1-2, with D tentatively TRBD1 (6 bases). The CDR3 is 15 residues long. Per the germline V gene, CDR1 is LGHNA and CDR2 is YSLEER. V was shortened by 2 bases and J by 4 bases, with 14 bases between the two germline ends. CDR3 DNA sequence: TGCGCCAGCAGCCAATCCAGGGGCTACCTCTATGGCTACACCTTC. It specifies CASSQSRGYLYGYTF.

This clonotype was detected ten times or more. The V and J genes are TRBV28 and TRBJ2-3, with D uncertain. Per germline, CDR1 MDHEN and CDR2 SYDVKM. The CDR3 length is 12 residues. Trimming took off 5 bases at V and 2 bases at J, with 5 bases between the two ends. CDR3 in amino acids: CASSDSTDTQYF. Written as DNA, the CDR3 is TGTGCCAGCAGTGACTCCACAGATACGCAGTATTTT.

Ten or more counts support this clonotype. This chain links TRBV11-2 with TRBJ2-1, with TRBD1 identical over 8 bases. J gave up 5 bases and V 2 bases, and 5 bases lay outside the gene matches. The germline gives CDR1 SGHAT, CDR2 FQNNGV. The CDR3 spans 15 residues. The CDR3 bases are TGTGCCAGCAGCTTATATATGACAGGGGACAATGAGCAGTTCTTC. Amino acids: CASSLYMTGDNEQFF.

This clonotype turned up a few times. The CDR3 here is CASSLGDIALHF. The CDR3 DNA sequence: TGTGCCAGCAGCTTAGGGGACATTGCCCTCCACTTT. The chain joins TRBV7-2 to TRBJ1-6; D might be TRBD1 (6 bases). CDR3 length equals 12 residues. The V end lost 1 base, the J end lost 14 bases, and 9 bases lay between the germline ends. Germline assignment: CDR1 SGHTA and CDR2 FQGNSA.

Only one count was recorded for this clonotype. The chain joins TRBV24-1 to TRBJ2-1; D is possibly TRBD2 (7 bases). V was pared by 0 bases and J by 7 bases, with 24 bases between. Germline V lookup: CDR1 KGHDR, CDR2 SFDVKD. The CDR3 runs 19 residues. CDR3 region: CATSDLTTGTSGAGNEQFF. CDR3 bases: TGTGCCACCAGTGATTTGACAACCGGGACATCGGGAGCGGGGAATGAGCAGTTCTTC.

The V gene is TRBV7-6, the J gene TRBJ2-2; 8 bases are shared with TRBD1. The CDR3 loop spans 17 amino acids. Germline trimming cut 1 base from V and 3 bases from J; bases unmatched to any gene: 7. Germline assignment: CDR1 SGHVS and CDR2 FNYEAQ. CDR3 amino acids: CASSLGRTGTYTGELFF. Written as DNA, the CDR3 is TGTGCCAGCAGCTTAGGGAGGACAGGGACCTACACCGGGGAGCTGTTTTTT.

This clonotype was counted only a few times. V and J are TRBV4-3 and TRBJ2-1; tentatively, D is TRBD1 or TRBD2 (5 bases each). CDR3 length equals 15 residues. The V gene lost 0 bases and the J gene lost 7 bases, with 13 bases spanning the gap. Germline V gives CDR1 LGHNA, CDR2 YSLEER. Here the CDR3 DNA reads TGCGCCAGCAGCCAAGATCTCCGTGGGGGAAATGAGCAGTTCTTC. This codes for CASSQDLRGGNEQFF.

This clonotype has a count of ten or more. The chain joins TRBV9 to TRBJ2-1; the match to TRBD2 covers 9 bases. CDR1 SGDLS and CDR2 YYNGEE come from the germline V gene. The V segment lost 0 bases and the J segment 9 bases; nucleotides outside the gene matches: 4. The CDR3 runs 14 residues. The CDR3 DNA reads as TGTGCCAGCAGCGTAGGCCTAGCGGGAATTGAGCAGTTCTTC. Protein: CASSVGLAGIEQFF.

This chain joins TRBV30 and TRBJ2-7; TRBD2 matches at 7 bases. The CDR3 length is 14 residues. V gave up 1 base and J gave up 2 bases; unmatched junction bases: 5. Germline loops: CDR1 GTSNPN, CDR2 SVGIG (reference sequence). This chain's CDR3 is CAWSALGRAYEQYF. CDR3 coding DNA: TGTGCCTGGAGTGCCTTGGGGAGGGCCTACGAGCAGTACTTC.

The V and J genes are TRBV6-1 and TRBJ2-1, with TRBD2 matching over 12 bases. There are 14 residues in the CDR3. Germline V gene lookup returns CDR1 MNHNS and CDR2 SASEGT. J gave up 9 bases and V 6 bases, and 6 bases lay outside the gene matches. The CDR3 here is CASSPGLAGFEQFF. The DNA of the CDR3 is TGTGCCAGCAGCCCAGGACTAGCGGGATTTGAGCAGTTCTTC.

The V and J genes are TRBV20-1 and TRBJ2-7; 12 nucleotides agree with TRBD2. CDR1 DFQATT and CDR2 SNEGSKA come from the germline V gene (reference sequence). Trimming at V came to 1 base and at J to 4 bases, leaving 2 bases not matched to a gene. The CDR3 loop spans 14 amino acids. CDR3: CSARALAGGYEQYF. The CDR3 DNA is TGCAGTGCTAGAGCCCTAGCGGGAGGGTACGAGCAGTACTTC.

V and J are TRBV5-6 and TRBJ2-7, with D possibly TRBD1 on 6 matching bases. This CDR3 has 14 amino acids. Trimming shortened V by 2 bases and J by 4 bases, and 13 bases separated the two germline ends. Germline CDR1 SGHDT, CDR2 YYEEEE. The CDR3 protein is CASSFRGANYEQYF. CDR3 nucleotide sequence: TGTGCCAGCAGCTTCAGGGGCGCCAATTACGAGCAGTACTTC.